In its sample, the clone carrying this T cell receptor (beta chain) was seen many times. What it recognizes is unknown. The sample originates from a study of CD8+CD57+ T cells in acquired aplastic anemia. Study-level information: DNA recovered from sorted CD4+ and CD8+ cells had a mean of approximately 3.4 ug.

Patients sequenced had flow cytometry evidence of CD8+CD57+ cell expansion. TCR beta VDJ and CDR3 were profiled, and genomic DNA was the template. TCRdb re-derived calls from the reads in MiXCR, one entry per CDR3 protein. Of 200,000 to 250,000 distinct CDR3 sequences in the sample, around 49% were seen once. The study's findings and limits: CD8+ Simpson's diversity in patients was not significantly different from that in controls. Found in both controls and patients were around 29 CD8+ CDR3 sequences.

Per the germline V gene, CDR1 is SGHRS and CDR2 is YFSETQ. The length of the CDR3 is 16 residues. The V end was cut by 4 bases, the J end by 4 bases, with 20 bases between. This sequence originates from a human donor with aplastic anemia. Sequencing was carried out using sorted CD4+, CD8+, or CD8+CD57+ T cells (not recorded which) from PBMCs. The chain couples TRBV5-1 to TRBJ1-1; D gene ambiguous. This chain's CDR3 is CASSASFPPPVTEAFF. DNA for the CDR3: TGCGCCAGCAGCGCCTCGTTCCCCCCCCCGGTCACTGAAGCTTTCTTT.